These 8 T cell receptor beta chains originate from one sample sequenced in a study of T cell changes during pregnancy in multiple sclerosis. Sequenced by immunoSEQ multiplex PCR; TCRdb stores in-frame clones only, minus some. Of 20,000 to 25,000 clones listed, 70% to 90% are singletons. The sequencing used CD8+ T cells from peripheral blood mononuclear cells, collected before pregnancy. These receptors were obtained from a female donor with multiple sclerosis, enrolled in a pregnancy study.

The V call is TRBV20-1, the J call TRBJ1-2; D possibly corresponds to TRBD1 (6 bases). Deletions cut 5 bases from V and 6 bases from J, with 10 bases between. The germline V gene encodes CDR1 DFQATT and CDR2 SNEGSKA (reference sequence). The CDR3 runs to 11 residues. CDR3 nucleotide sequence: TGCAGTGCTCGCAGGGGTAATGGCTACACCTTC. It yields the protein CSARRGNGYTF.

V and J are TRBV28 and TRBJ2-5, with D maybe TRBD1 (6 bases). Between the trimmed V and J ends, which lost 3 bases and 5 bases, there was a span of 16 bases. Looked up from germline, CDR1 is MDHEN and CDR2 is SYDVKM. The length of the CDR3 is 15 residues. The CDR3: CASSLRTGHWETQYF. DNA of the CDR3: TGTGCCAGCAGTTTGCGTACAGGGCATTGGGAGACCCAGTACTTC.

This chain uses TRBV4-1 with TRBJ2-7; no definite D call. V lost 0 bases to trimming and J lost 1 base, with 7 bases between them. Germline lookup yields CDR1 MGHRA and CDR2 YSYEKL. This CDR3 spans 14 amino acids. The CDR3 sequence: CASSQEPGSYEQYF. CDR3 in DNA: TGCGCCAGCAGCCAAGAACCCGGTTCCTACGAGCAGTACTTC.

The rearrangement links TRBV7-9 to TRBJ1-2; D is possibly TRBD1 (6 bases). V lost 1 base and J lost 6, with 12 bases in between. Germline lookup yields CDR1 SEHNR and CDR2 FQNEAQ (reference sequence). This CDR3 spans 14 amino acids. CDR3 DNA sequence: TGTGCCAGCAGCTTAGGAAGTGCAGGGGATGGCTACACCTTC. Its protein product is CASSLGSAGDGYTF.

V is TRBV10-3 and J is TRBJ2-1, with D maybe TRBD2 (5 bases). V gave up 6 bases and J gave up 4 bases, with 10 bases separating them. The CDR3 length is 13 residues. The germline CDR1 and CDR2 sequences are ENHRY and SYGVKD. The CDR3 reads CAISKRAYNEQFF. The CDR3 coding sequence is TGTGCCATCAGCAAGAGGGCTTACAATGAGCAGTTCTTC.

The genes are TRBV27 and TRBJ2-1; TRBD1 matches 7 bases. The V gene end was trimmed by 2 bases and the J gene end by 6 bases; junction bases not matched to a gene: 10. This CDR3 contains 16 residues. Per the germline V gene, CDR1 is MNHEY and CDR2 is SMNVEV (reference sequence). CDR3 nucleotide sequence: TGTGCCAGCAGTTTACGGCGAGCCACAGGGGCCAATGAGCAGTTCTTC. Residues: CASSLRRATGANEQFF.

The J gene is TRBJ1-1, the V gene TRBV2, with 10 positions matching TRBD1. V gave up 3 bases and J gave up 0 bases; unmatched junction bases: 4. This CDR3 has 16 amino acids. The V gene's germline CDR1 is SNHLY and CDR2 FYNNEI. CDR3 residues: CASSDPGQGMNTEAFF. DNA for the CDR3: TGTGCCAGCAGTGATCCGGGACAGGGGATGAACACTGAAGCTTTCTTT.

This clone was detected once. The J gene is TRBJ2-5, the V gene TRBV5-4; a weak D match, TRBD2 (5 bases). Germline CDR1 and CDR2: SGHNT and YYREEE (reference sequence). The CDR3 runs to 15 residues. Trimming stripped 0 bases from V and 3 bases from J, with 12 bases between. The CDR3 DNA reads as TGTGCCAGCAGCTTGGGTCCAGCGGCTGAAGAGACCCAGTACTTC. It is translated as CASSLGPAAEETQYF.